Each of the 31 T cell receptor beta chains below was sequenced from the same sample in a study of blood T cells in healthy people across ages. Combining a sample-barcoded 5' primer with a J-beta primer mix, a second PCR ran for about 7 to 11 cycles. TCRdb fed the 5' RACE reads into MiXCR, producing one record per CDR3 protein. This table holds roughly 2 million distinct CDR3 sequences, roughly 50% found once. Material: blood. These receptors originate from a woman between 35 and 50 years old in good health.

This clonotype was found a few times. The CDR3 loop reads CASRPGGGTALGQFF. CDR3 DNA sequence: TGCGCCAGCAGACCAGGGGGCGGGACGGCTCTCGGGCAGTTCTTC. The V gene is TRBV5-1, the J gene TRBJ2-1; 8 positions agree with TRBD1. This CDR3 has 15 amino acids. Unmatched junction bases numbered 16, after V lost 5 bases and J lost 12 bases. Germline values: CDR1 SGHRS, CDR2 YFSETQ.

The chain is built from TRBV29-1 and TRBJ1-2; D is undetermined. CDR1 is SQVTM and CDR2 is ANQGSEA in the germline V gene. V shed 0 bases and J shed 8 bases, with 7 bases lying between them. The CDR3 spans 11 residues. The CDR3 loop is CSVEERGGYTF. CDR3 nucleotides: TGCAGCGTTGAAGAGCGAGGCGGCTACACCTTC.

This clonotype was detected only once. The chain has TRBV7-2 and TRBJ2-1; D is perhaps TRBD1 (6 bases). The germline V gene encodes CDR1 SGHTA and CDR2 FQGNSA. V lost 0 bases, J lost 7 bases, and 22 bases lay in between. The CDR3 spans 18 residues. The CDR3 DNA sequence: TGTGCCAGCAGCTTAGCGGGAACGAGCAGGGGTCTTGGAAATGAGCAGTTCTTC. It translates to CASSLAGTSRGLGNEQFF.

This clonotype has more than one count but fewer than ten. The chain couples TRBV6-5 to TRBJ1-5; D is ambiguous. Trimming removed 2 bases at V and 5 bases at J, with 7 bases between. The CDR3 spans 13 residues. In germline, CDR1 is MNHEY, CDR2 SVGAGI. CDR3 coding DNA: TGTGCCAGCAGTTACGAGGGTGATCAGCCCCAGCATTTT. Protein: CASSYEGDQPQHF.

V is TRBV20-1 and J is TRBJ2-1; TRBD2 matches 7 bases. The V and J ends lost 8 bases and 9 bases, in that order; junction bases with no gene match: 13. This CDR3 region has 13 residues. Per the germline V gene, CDR1 is DFQATT and CDR2 is SNEGSKA (reference sequence). CDR3 protein: CSSPQRGLVEQFF. The CDR3 coding sequence is TGCAGTTCTCCTCAGCGGGGCCTTGTTGAGCAGTTCTTC.

V and J are TRBV5-1 and TRBJ2-3, with 7 bases aligning to TRBD1. CDR1 SGHRS and CDR2 YFSETQ come from the germline V gene. Unmatched junction bases numbered 13, after V lost 4 bases and J lost 2 bases. This CDR3 contains 17 residues. CDR3 sequence (DNA): TGCGCCAGCAGCAAGCCGACAGGGATTGGGGACACAGATACGCAGTATTTT. Translated, it gives CASSKPTGIGDTDTQYF.

V gene TRBV12-3 or TRBV12-4 combines with J gene TRBJ2-5; no definite D call. V was shortened by 3 bases and J by 1 base, with 9 bases between the two germline ends. The CDR3 has 14 residues. CDR3 DNA sequence: TGTGCCAGCAGTTTCGTGGTCACCCAAGAGACCCAGTACTTC. This gives the protein CASSFVVTQETQYF.

This clonotype turned up a few times. The chain carries TRBV20-1 and TRBJ2-1; 10 positions match TRBD2. The CDR3 covers 15 residues. V dropped 0 bases and J dropped 6; count of bases not matched to a gene: 5. CDR1 is DFQATT, CDR2 SNEGSKA, per germline (reference sequence). The DNA for the CDR3 is TGCAGTGCTAGAGATAGCGGGGGGATTCGCAATGAGCAGTTCTTC. Protein: CSARDSGGIRNEQFF.

This clonotype was seen only a few times. The chain combines TRBV5-6 with TRBJ2-1; perhaps TRBD2 as D (9 bases). The germline V and J ends were trimmed by 3 bases and 3 bases, with 19 bases remaining between them. From germline, CDR1 is SGHDT and CDR2 YYEEEE. The CDR3 is 17 residues long. CDR3 nucleotide sequence: TGTGCCAGCAGCTCAACAGGGGGACTAGCATTCTACAATGAGCAGTTCTTC. This sequence encodes CASSSTGGLAFYNEQFF.

The chain has TRBV7-2 and TRBJ2-4, with 10 bases identical to TRBD1. The J call may be incorrect, as the DNA end agrees better with TRBJ2-7. Germline values: CDR1 SGHTA, CDR2 FQGNSA. The CDR3 is made up of 15 amino acids. The chain's CDR3 is CASRTGQGVRDEQYF. DNA of the CDR3: TGTGCCAGCAGAACCGGACAGGGGGTCAGGGACGAGCAGTACTTC.

This clonotype was observed a few times. The gene calls are TRBV6-6 and TRBJ2-3; perhaps TRBD2 as D (7 bases). The CDR3 length is 15 residues. Germline values: CDR1 MNHNY, CDR2 SVGAGI (reference sequence). V was cut by 7 bases and J by 4 bases, with 18 bases left in between. CDR3 DNA: TGTGCCAGCACCCCAATTTGGGGGGGCGCAGATACGCAGTATTTT. Translation gives CASTPIWGGADTQYF.

The V call is TRBV10-1, the J call TRBJ2-1; perhaps TRBD1 as D (5 bases). CDR1 and CDR2 from the germline V gene are WNHNN and SYGVQD (reference sequence). The V end lost 2 bases, the J end lost 13 bases, and 18 bases lay between the germline ends. CDR3 length equals 14 residues. The DNA for the CDR3 is TGCGCCAGCAGTGAGGGCGGCAGGGTGGAGACCCAGTTCTTC. Translating it yields CASSEGGRVETQFF.

This clonotype appeared a single time. The J gene is TRBJ2-5, the V gene TRBV27; 7 bases match TRBD2. Germline CDR1 and CDR2: MNHEY and SMNVEV (reference sequence). The V and J ends lost 2 bases and 3 bases, in that order; junction bases with no gene match: 6. The CDR3 has 15 amino acids. Written as DNA, the CDR3 is TGTGCCAGCAGTTTAAGCGGGATCAAGGAAGAGACCCAGTACTTC. Translated: CASSLSGIKEETQYF.

This clonotype was counted a few times. The chain links TRBV20-1 to TRBJ2-7, with D perhaps given as TRBD1 or TRBD2 (5 bases each). V was shortened by 5 bases and J by 4 bases, with 18 bases between the two germline ends. CDR3 length: 14 residues. CDR1 is DFQATT, CDR2 SNEGSKA, per germline (reference sequence). The CDR3, as DNA: TGCAGTGCTCCCACGAGGGGTCGTTTTTACGAGCAGTACTTC. Translated, it gives CSAPTRGRFYEQYF.

This clonotype has just a few counts. The V gene is TRBV3-1, the J gene TRBJ2-3; 9 positions match TRBD1. Germline CDR1 is LGHDT and CDR2 is YNNKEL (reference sequence). The CDR3 totals 14 residues. V shed 7 bases, J shed 7 bases, and the junction held 9 bases outside the gene matches. The CDR3 spells CASNRDRDENTQYF. The CDR3 DNA reads as TGTGCCAGCAACCGGGACAGGGATGAGAATACGCAGTATTTT.

This CDR3 reads CASSESIYGYTF. CDR3 sequence (DNA): TGTGCCAGCAGTGAATCGATCTATGGCTACACCTTC. The chain has TRBV6-1 and TRBJ1-2, with D unclear. The V gene's germline CDR1 is MNHNS and CDR2 SASEGT. Trimming removed 2 bases from V and 4 bases from J, with 5 bases in between. The CDR3 loop spans 12 amino acids.

The chain uses TRBV27 and TRBJ2-5; 7 nucleotides align to TRBD2. The J call may not be correct, given that the DNA end is closer to TRBJ2-7. The germline gives CDR1 MNHEY, CDR2 SMNVEV (reference sequence). The CDR3 contains 14 residues. The CDR3 nucleotides are TGTGCCAGCAGTAACCGACTAGCCGGTAACGAGCAGTACTTC. Translating it yields CASSNRLAGNEQYF.

This sequence joins TRBV12-3 or TRBV12-4 and TRBJ1-4; 7 bases map to TRBD1. This CDR3 comprises 13 residues. Trimming removed 10 bases from V and 8 bases from J; junction bases left unmatched: 10. Written as DNA, the CDR3 is TGTGCCACGAGGGAGGGGGCGGGCGAAAAACTGTTTTTT. Protein: CATREGAGEKLFF.

The chain has TRBV27 and TRBJ2-1; 8 bases fit TRBD2. Germline V lookup: CDR1 MNHEY, CDR2 SMNVEV (reference sequence). The V gene end was trimmed by 8 bases and the J gene end by 5 bases; junction bases not matched to a gene: 14. This CDR3 region has 16 residues. For the CDR3, the DNA is TGTGCCAGCTCCCGAAGTAGCGGGGTAGTTGACAATGAGCAGTTCTTC. It translates to CASSRSSGVVDNEQFF.

The chain couples TRBV4-3 to TRBJ2-1; TRBD2 matches at 11 bases. CDR3 length equals 17 residues. J gave up 8 bases and V 1 base, and 10 bases lay outside the gene matches. CDR1 and CDR2 (germline): LGHNA, YSLEER. CDR3 nucleotides: TGCGCCAGCAGCCAAGCCCGTTTAGCGGGGGGGCAGGATGAGCAGTTCTTC. This translates into CASSQARLAGGQDEQFF.

The chain links TRBV6-6 to TRBJ2-3; TRBD1 is a possible D gene (6 bases). Germline V gene sequence: CDR1 MNHNY, CDR2 SVGAGI (reference sequence). The CDR3 extends over 16 amino acids. Trimming removed 7 bases at V and 2 bases at J, with 19 bases between. DNA for the CDR3: TGTGCCAGCAATGTGGGGCCCACAGGGTCCACAGATACGCAGTATTTT. Its protein product is CASNVGPTGSTDTQYF.

This clonotype was detected a few times. The J gene is TRBJ1-1, the V gene TRBV13; 9 positions agree with TRBD1. Germline V CDR1 and CDR2: PRHDT, FYEKMQ (reference sequence). This CDR3 spans 15 amino acids. V lost 0 bases and J lost 1; bases outside the gene matches: 0. DNA for the CDR3: TGTGCCAGCAGCTTAGGGGGACAGGGGAACACTGAAGCTTTCTTT. It encodes CASSLGGQGNTEAFF.

This sequence joins TRBV3-1 and TRBJ2-4; D remains ambiguous. Germline CDR1 is LGHDT and CDR2 is YNNKEL (reference sequence). V gave up 9 bases and J gave up 1 base, with 16 bases separating them. The CDR3 is 15 residues long. The CDR3 region is CASKSSVLAKNIQYF. DNA of the CDR3: TGTGCCAGTAAGAGCTCCGTCCTTGCCAAAAACATTCAGTACTTC.

Regarding this clonotype: One junction end does not reproduce the germline sequence, and a read error may be involved. This chain uses TRBV11-2 with TRBJ1-1; the match to TRBD1 covers 7 bases. CDR1 is SGHAT, CDR2 FQNNGV, per germline. CDR3 length: 19 amino acids. This CDR3 is CASSLRPSGTAFANTEAFF. In DNA form, the CDR3 reads TGTGCCAGCAGCCTACGTCCCTCAGGGACAGCCTTCGCGAACACTGAGGCTTTCTTT. Complete variable domain (other parts from reference TRBV11-2 and TRBJ1-1): EAGVAQSPRYKIIEKRQSVAFWCNPISGHATLYWYQQILGQGPKLLIQFQNNGVVDDSQLPKDRFSAERLKGVDSTLKIQPAKLEDSAVYLCASSLRPSGTAFANTEAFFGQGTRLTVV.

With regard to this clonotype: A junction boundary mismatches the germline segment, possibly from a read error. J is TRBJ2-1 and V is TRBV29-1, with a weak D call TRBD2 (6 bases). Germline V CDR1 and CDR2: SQVTM, ANQGSEA. This CDR3 has 11 residues. The CDR3 reads CSVERGNGQFF. The CDR3 nucleotides read TGCAGCGTTGAGCGGGGAAATGGGCAGTTCTTC.

This clonotype was found a few times. CDR3 region: CASSLGGRRVNSYEQYF. For the CDR3, the DNA is TGTGCCAGCAGCTTGGGGGGCCGCAGGGTGAATTCCTACGAGCAGTACTTC. The chain carries TRBV28 and TRBJ2-7; either TRBD1 or TRBD2 may supply D (6 bases each). The V end lost 6 bases, the J end lost 1 base, and 22 bases lay between the germline ends. The CDR3 spans 17 residues. The germline gives CDR1 MDHEN, CDR2 SYDVKM.

This sequence joins TRBV7-9 and TRBJ2-3; D is perhaps TRBD2 (5 bases). This CDR3 contains 15 residues. Trimming took 2 bases from V and 0 from J, leaving 9 bases between them. Germline V lookup: CDR1 SEHNR, CDR2 FQNEAQ (reference sequence). CDR3 region: CASSLHLASTDTQYF. The CDR3 bases are TGTGCCAGCAGCTTACATCTAGCTAGCACAGATACGCAGTATTTT.

J is TRBJ2-1 and V is TRBV6-2 or TRBV6-3; no reliable D call. Germline V gene sequence: CDR1 MNHEY, CDR2 SVGEGT. This CDR3 has 13 residues. Trimming removed 4 bases at V and 10 bases at J, with 14 bases between. The CDR3 loop reads CASSFPWSMEQFF. CDR3 DNA sequence: TGTGCCAGCAGTTTTCCTTGGAGCATGGAGCAGTTCTTC.

This clonotype was counted once. The V gene is TRBV20-1, the J gene TRBJ2-3; D perhaps matches TRBD1 (5 bases). Trimming removed 0 bases at V and 3 bases at J, with 13 bases between. Per germline, CDR1 DFQATT and CDR2 SNEGSKA (reference sequence). The CDR3 sequence is 15 residues long. CDR3 sequence reads: CSARDAGSVTDTQYF. The DNA of the CDR3 is TGCAGTGCTAGAGATGCAGGGTCGGTAACAGATACGCAGTATTTT.

CDR3 region: CASSLAGAGYEQYF. The CDR3 DNA is TGTGCCAGCAGTTTAGCCGGGGCGGGGTACGAGCAGTACTTC. The J gene is TRBJ2-5, the V gene TRBV12-3 or TRBV12-4; a possible D gene is TRBD2 (6 bases). The J call may be wrong; the DNA end is better matched by TRBJ2-7. The CDR3 consists of 14 residues.

The chain couples TRBV6-5 to TRBJ2-7, with TRBD1 matching 8 bases. The junction had 6 bases not matched to a gene; V was cut back by 5 bases and J by 6 bases. Germline CDR1 MNHEY, CDR2 SVGAGI. This CDR3 comprises 13 residues. The CDR3 DNA reads as TGTGCCAGCAGTGACAGGGGAGGCCCCGAGCAGTACTTC. Translation gives CASSDRGGPEQYF.